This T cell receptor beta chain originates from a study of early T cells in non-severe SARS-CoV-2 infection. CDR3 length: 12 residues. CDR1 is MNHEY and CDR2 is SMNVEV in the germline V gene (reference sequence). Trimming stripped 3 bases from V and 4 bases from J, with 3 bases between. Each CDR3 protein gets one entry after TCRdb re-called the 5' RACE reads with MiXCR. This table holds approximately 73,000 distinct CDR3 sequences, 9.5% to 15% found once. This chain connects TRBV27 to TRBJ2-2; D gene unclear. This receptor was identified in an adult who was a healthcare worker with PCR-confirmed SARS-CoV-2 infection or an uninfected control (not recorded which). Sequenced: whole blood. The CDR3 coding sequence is TGTGCCAGCAGTTTCCTCACCGGGGAGCTGTTTTTT. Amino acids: CASSFLTGELFF.